This TCR beta chain was captured by sequencing in a study of blood T cell repertoires in COVID-19. Assay used: immunoSEQ multiplex PCR; TCRdb lists only in-frame clones, some missing. There are some 97,000 clones in the sample; approximately 92% occur only once, and approximately 5.1% lies in the top ten. Trimming removed 4 bases from V and 7 bases from J, with 8 bases in between. Germline V gene sequence: CDR1 SGHDN, CDR2 FVKESK. CDR3 length: 12 residues. The receptor was derived from a man in his 70s with acute or convalescent COVID-19. Sequencing was carried out using peripheral blood. The rearrangement links TRBV14 to TRBJ1-5, with D possibly TRBD1 on 6 matching bases. In nucleotides, the CDR3 is TGTGCCAGCAGCCGCCAGGGGCAGCCCCAGCATTTT. It yields the protein CASSRQGQPQHF.